Listed below are T cell receptor beta chains from one sample, sequenced in a study of neoadjuvant anti-PD-1 for oral cavity cancer. The method was immunoSEQ multiplex PCR; TCRdb's version includes in-frame clones alone and lacks a portion of them. Of around 62,000 clones listed, 70% to 85% are singletons. Specimen: PBMCs, collected before nivolumab (anti-PD-1) treatment. The receptors were sampled from a person between 40 and 85 years old with oral cavity squamous cell carcinoma. CDR3s leave out the opening cysteine and the closing phenylalanine or tryptophan.

v_gene	j_gene	CDR3aa
TRBV27	TRBJ1-5	ASSLFPNQPQH
TRBV7-9	TRBJ2-1	ASSPHRVSSGTNEQF
TRBV5-6	TRBJ2-7	ASSPGGFYEQY
TRBV6-1	TRBJ1-1	ASRTPSGHTEAF
TRBV6-6	TRBJ1-4	ASSYSQGAEEKLF
TRBV7-9	TRBJ1-1	ASTMTGNTEAF
TRBV19	TRBJ1-5	ASSQTHVDQH
TRBV15	TRBJ2-1	ATSRERGRNEF
TRBV10-3	TRBJ1-6	AISEGQDNSPLH
TRBV2	TRBJ1-1	ASRVGPNFNTEAF
TRBV7-8	TRBJ1-2	ASSLGTGAPEGYT
TRBV7-6	TRBJ2-1	ASSLAGAVNEQF
TRBV11-2	TRBJ2-7	ASSLEQGHEQY
TRBV4-2	TRBJ1-5	ASSQIRTANQPQH
TRBV28	TRBJ2-3	ASSSTADTQY
TRBV9	TRBJ2-6	ASSVLPGGSGANVLT
TRBV28	TRBJ2-2	ASSLEGGRAGELF
TRBV9	TRBJ2-7	ASSVGQTATHEQY
TRBV5-1	TRBJ2-3	ASSLGGRSTDTQY
TRBV5-4	TRBJ2-7	ASSSSSYEQY
TRBV6-5	TRBJ1-5	ASRGGSNQPQH
TRBV19	TRBJ1-5	ASNPRGPEPQH
TRBV11-3	TRBJ2-1	ASSLAGQGNNEQF
TRBV5-1	TRBJ2-7	ASSLAQRYEQY
TRBV5-4	TRBJ2-7	ASSFEYEQY
TRBV7-2	TRBJ1-5	ASSLRDRGNQPQH
TRBV6-5	TRBJ1-2	ASREDSYGYT
TRBV30	TRBJ2-4	AWSVRGAKNIQY
TRBV29-1	TRBJ1-3	SVEPGLSGNTIY
TRBV12-5	TRBJ1-1	ASGFRANTEAF
TRBV18	TRBJ2-7	ASSPVDRGYEQY
TRBV19	TRBJ1-5	ASSAGVKQPQH
TRBV12-5	TRBJ1-1	ASGSRGMGTEAF
TRBV5-1	TRBJ2-5	ASSLVDETQY
TRBV6-1	TRBJ1-6	ASSELGPLGYNSPLH
TRBV4-1	TRBJ2-3	ASSQTEPDTQY
TRBV5-6	TRBJ1-1	ASSFWIWAENTEAF
TRBV30	TRBJ1-4	AWSVGEKLF
TRBV19	TRBJ1-4	ASTKRDKDEKLF
TRBV7-2	TRBJ1-1	ASSRRPLFDEAF
TRBV27	TRBJ2-7	ASSFDSNPYEQY
TRBV7-9	TRBJ1-1	ASSLGGDTEAF
TRBV6-5	TRBJ1-3	ASRGAVGSGNTIY
TRBV6-1	TRBJ1-6	ASRPDSPAFH
TRBV6-5	TRBJ1-2	ASGMGTRYGYT
TRBV2	TRBJ2-5	ASIAGGQETQY
TRBV29-1	TRBJ2-7	SVAWTSGSLGEQY
TRBV2	TRBJ1-5	ASTGVSSNQPQH
TRBV28	TRBJ2-3	ASSLGPGRGPSTDTQY
TRBV11-2	TRBJ2-1	ASSLDRAREQF
TRBV4-2	TRBJ1-1	ASSQARYTEAF
TRBV9	TRBJ1-1	ASSAGTPAF
TRBV5-6	TRBJ1-1	ASSFITERAF
TRBV6-1	TRBJ2-7	ASRRDRGPYEQY
TRBV11-3	TRBJ1-1	ASSSDPYTEAF
TRBV4-1	TRBJ2-1	ASSQEGTRDNEQF
TRBV5-1	TRBJ2-7	ASSTSVPGTGTYEQY
TRBV27	TRBJ2-1	ASSSLAGLNEQF
TRBV2	TRBJ1-4	ASSGLTGPNEKLF